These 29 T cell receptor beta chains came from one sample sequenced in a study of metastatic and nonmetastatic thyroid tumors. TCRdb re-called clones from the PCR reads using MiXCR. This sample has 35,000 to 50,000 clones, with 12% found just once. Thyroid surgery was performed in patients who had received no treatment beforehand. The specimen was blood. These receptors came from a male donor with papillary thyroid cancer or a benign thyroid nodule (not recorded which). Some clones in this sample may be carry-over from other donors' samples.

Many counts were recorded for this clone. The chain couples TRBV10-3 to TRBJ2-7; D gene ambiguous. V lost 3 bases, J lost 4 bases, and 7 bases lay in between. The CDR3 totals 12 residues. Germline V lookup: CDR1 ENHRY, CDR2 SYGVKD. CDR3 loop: CAISDRSYEQYF. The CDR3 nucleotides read TGTGCCATCAGTGACCGGAGTTACGAGCAGTACTTC.

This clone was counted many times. CDR3 protein: CASSITGGGETQYF. The CDR3 DNA reads as TGTGCCAGTAGTATCACAGGGGGCGGGGAGACCCAGTACTTC. V is TRBV19 and J is TRBJ2-5; 9 bases are shared with TRBD1. The V and J ends lost 3 bases and 5 bases, in that order; junction bases with no gene match: 4. Germline V gene lookup returns CDR1 LNHDA and CDR2 SQIVND (reference sequence). This CDR3 contains 14 residues.

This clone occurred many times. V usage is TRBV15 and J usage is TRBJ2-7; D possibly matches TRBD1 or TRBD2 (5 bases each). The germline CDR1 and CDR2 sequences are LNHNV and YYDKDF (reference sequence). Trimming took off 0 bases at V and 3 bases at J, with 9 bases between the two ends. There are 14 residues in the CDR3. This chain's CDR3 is CATSRDLGDYEQYF. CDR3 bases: TGTGCCACCAGCAGAGATTTGGGGGACTACGAGCAGTACTTC.

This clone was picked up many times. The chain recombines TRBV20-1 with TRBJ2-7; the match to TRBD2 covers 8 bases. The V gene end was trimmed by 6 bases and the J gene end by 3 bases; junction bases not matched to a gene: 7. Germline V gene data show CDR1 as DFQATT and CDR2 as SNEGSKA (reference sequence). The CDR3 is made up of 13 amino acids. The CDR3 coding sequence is TGCAGTGCCCGGGAGGGACTAGGCTACGAGCAGTACTTC. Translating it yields CSAREGLGYEQYF.

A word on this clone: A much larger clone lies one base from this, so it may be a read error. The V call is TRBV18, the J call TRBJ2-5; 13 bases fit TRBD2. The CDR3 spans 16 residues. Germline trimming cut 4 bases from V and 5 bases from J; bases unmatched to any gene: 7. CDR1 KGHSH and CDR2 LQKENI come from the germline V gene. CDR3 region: CASSHLLAGGVETQYF. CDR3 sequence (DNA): TGTGCCAGCTCACACCTACTAGCGGGAGGGGTCGAGACCCAGTACTTC.

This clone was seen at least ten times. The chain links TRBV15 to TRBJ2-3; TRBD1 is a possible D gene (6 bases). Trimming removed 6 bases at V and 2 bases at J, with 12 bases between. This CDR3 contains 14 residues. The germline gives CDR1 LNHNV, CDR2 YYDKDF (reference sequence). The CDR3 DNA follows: TGTGCCACCAGGCAAGACAGGAACACAGATACGCAGTATTTT. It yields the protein CATRQDRNTDTQYF.

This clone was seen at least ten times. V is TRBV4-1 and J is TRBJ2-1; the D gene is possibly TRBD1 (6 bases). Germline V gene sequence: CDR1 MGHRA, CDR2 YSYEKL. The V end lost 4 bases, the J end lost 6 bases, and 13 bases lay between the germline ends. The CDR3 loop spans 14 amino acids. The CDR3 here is CASSLPTGPNEQFF. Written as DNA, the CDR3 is TGCGCCAGCAGCCTCCCTACAGGGCCCAATGAGCAGTTCTTC.

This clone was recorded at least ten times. The CDR3 coding sequence is TGCAGTGCTAGAGGGAGGACAGGGGGCGAGTATGAAAAACTGTTTTTT. Its translation: CSARGRTGGEYEKLFF. The chain combines TRBV20-1 with TRBJ1-4; 11 bases agree with TRBD1. This CDR3 is built from 16 residues. The junction had 7 bases not matched to a gene; V was cut back by 1 base and J by 6 bases. Germline CDR1 is DFQATT and CDR2 is SNEGSKA (reference sequence).

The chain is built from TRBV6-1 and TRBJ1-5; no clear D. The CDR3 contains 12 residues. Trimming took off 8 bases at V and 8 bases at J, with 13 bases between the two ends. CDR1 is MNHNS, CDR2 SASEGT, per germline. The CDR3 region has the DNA TGTGCCAGCTCGGAAGGGAATAAGCCCCAGCATTTT. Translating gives CASSEGNKPQHF.

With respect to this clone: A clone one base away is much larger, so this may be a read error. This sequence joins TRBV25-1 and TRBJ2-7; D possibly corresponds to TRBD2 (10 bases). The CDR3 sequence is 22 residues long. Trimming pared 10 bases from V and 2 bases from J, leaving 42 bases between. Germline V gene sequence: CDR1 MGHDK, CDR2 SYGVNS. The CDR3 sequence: CAIRGPGQGSCPVLAGTYEQYF. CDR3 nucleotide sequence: TGTGCCATCAGGGGCCCGGGACAGGGATCCTGCCCCGTACTAGCGGGAACCTACGAGCAGTACTTC.

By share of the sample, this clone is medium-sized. This chain's CDR3 is CASSSGPSYEQYF. CDR3 nucleotide sequence: TGTGCCAGCAGTTCCGGACCTTCCTACGAGCAGTACTTC. V and J are TRBV27 and TRBJ2-7; D not resolved. Germline CDR1 is MNHEY and CDR2 is SMNVEV (reference sequence). V lost 4 bases to trimming and J lost 1 base, with 8 bases between them. The CDR3 spans 13 residues.

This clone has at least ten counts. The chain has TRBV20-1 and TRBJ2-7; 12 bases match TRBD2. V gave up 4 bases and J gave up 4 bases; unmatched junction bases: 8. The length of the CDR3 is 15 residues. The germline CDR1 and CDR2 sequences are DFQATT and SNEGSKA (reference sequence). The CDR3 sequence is CSAKLAGGGGYEQYF. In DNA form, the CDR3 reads TGCAGTGCTAAACTAGCGGGAGGAGGGGGTTACGAGCAGTACTTC.

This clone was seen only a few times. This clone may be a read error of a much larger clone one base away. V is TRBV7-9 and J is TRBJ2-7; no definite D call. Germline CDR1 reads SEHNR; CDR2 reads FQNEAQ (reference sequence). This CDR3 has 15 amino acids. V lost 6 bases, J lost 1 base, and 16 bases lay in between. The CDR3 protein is CASSHRHSRSYEQYF. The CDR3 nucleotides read TGTGCCAGCAGTCACCGGCACTCAAGGTCCTACGAGCAGTACTTC.

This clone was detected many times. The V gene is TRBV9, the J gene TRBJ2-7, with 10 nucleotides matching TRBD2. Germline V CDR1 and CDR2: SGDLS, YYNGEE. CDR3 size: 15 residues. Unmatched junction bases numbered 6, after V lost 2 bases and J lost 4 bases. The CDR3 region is CASSVASGSRYEQYF. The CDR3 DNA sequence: TGTGCCAGCAGCGTGGCTAGCGGGAGTAGGTACGAGCAGTACTTC.

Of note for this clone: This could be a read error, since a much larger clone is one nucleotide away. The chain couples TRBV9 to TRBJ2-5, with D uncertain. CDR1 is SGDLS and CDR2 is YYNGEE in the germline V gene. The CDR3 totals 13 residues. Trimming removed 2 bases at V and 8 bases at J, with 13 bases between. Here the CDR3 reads CASSVGRWDTQYF. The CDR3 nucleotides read TGTGCCAGCAGCGTCGGCAGGTGGGATACCCAGTACTTC.

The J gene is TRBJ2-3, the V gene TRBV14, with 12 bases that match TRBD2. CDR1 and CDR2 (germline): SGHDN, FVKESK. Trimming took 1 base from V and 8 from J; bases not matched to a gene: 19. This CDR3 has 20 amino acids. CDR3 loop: CASSQAGLAGSRGYGITQYF. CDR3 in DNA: TGTGCCAGCAGCCAAGCAGGACTAGCGGGGAGTAGAGGGTATGGTATTACGCAGTATTTT. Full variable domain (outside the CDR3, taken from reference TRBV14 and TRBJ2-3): EAGVTQFPSHSVIEKGQTVTLRCDPISGHDNLYWYRRVMGKEIKFLLHFVKESKQDESGMPNNRFLAERTGGTYSTLKVQPAELEDSGVYFCASSQAGLAGSRGYGITQYFGPGTRLTVL.

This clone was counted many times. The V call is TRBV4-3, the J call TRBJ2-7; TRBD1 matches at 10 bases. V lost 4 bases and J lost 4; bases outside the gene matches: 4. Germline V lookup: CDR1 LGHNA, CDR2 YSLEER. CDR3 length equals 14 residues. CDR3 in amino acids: CASSLGQGGYEQYF. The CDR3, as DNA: TGCGCCAGCAGCCTCGGACAGGGGGGGTACGAGCAGTACTTC.

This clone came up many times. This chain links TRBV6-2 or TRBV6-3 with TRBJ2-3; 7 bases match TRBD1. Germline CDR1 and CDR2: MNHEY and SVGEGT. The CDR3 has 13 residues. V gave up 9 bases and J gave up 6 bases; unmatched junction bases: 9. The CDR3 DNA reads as TGTGCCAGTTCGACAGGGTTTACGGATACGCAGTATTTT. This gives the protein CASSTGFTDTQYF.

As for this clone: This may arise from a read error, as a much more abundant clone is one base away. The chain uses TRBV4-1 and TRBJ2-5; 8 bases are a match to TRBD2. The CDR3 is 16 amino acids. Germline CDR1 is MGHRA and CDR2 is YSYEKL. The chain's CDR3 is CAGSQDPGLGYETQYF. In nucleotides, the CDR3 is TGCGCCGGCAGCCAAGATCCGGGACTAGGGTATGAGACCCAGTACTTC.

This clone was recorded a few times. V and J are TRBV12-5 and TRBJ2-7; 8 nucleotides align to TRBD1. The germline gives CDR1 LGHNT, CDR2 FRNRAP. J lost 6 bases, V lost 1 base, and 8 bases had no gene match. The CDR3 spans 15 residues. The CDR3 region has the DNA TGTGCTAGTGGTTTGGGACCCGGACAGGGCATCGAGCAGTACTTC. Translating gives CASGLGPGQGIEQYF.

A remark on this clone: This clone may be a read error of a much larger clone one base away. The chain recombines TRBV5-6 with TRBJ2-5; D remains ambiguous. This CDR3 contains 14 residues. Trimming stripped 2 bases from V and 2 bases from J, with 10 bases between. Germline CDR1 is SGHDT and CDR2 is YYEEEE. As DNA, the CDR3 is TGTGCCAGCAGCTTAGTACCGACACAAGAGACCCAGTACTTC. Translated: CASSLVPTQETQYF.

The CDR3 sequence: CASSQSIRANYGYTF. The CDR3 region has the DNA TGCGCCAGCAGCCAAAGTATCCGTGCTAACTATGGCTACACCTTC. The J gene is TRBJ1-2, the V gene TRBV4-1, with D unresolved. Trimming removed 2 bases at V and 0 bases at J, with 10 bases between. CDR1 is MGHRA, CDR2 YSYEKL, per germline. This CDR3 spans 15 amino acids.

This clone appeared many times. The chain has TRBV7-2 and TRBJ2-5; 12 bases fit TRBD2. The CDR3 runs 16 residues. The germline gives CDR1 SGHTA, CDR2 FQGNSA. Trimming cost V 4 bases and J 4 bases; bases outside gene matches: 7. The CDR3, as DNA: TGTGCCAGCAGCTCCCTAGCGGGAGGGGCGGGAGAGACCCAGTACTTC. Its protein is CASSSLAGGAGETQYF.

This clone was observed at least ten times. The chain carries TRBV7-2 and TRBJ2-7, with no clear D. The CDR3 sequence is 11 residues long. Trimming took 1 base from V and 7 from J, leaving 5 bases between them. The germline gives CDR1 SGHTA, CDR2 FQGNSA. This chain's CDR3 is CTSSLGAEQYF. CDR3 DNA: TGTACCAGCAGCTTAGGGGCAGAGCAGTACTTC.

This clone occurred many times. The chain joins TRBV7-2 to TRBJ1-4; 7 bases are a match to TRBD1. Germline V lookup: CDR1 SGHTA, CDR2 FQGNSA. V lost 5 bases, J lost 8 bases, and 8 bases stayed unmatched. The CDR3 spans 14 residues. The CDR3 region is CASSPGQPPEKLFF. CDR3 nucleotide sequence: TGTGCCAGCAGCCCGGGACAGCCACCCGAAAAACTGTTTTTT.

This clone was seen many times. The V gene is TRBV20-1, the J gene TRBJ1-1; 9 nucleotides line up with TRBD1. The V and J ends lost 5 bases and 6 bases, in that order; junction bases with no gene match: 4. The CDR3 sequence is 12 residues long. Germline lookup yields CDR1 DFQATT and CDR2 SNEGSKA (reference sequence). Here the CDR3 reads CSAPTGGPEAFF. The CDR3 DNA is TGCAGTGCTCCAACAGGGGGCCCTGAAGCTTTCTTT.

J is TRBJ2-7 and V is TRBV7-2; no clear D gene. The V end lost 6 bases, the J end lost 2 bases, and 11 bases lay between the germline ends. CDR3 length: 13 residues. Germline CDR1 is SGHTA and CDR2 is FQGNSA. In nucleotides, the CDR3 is TGTGCCAGCAGAGGAGACGGAACCTACGAGCAGTACTTC. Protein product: CASRGDGTYEQYF.

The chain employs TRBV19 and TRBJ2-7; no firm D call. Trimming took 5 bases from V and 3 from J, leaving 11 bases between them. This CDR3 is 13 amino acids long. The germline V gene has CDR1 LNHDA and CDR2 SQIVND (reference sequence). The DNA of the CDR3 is TGTGCCAGTAGTCCCGACGGATACTACGAGCAGTACTTC. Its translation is CASSPDGYYEQYF.

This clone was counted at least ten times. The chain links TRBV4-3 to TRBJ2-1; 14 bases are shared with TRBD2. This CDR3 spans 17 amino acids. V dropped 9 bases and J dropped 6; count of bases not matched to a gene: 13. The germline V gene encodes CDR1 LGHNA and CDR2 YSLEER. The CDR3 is CAREAPGLAGVGNEQFF. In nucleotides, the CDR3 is TGCGCCAGAGAGGCCCCGGGACTAGCGGGAGTCGGCAATGAGCAGTTCTTC.